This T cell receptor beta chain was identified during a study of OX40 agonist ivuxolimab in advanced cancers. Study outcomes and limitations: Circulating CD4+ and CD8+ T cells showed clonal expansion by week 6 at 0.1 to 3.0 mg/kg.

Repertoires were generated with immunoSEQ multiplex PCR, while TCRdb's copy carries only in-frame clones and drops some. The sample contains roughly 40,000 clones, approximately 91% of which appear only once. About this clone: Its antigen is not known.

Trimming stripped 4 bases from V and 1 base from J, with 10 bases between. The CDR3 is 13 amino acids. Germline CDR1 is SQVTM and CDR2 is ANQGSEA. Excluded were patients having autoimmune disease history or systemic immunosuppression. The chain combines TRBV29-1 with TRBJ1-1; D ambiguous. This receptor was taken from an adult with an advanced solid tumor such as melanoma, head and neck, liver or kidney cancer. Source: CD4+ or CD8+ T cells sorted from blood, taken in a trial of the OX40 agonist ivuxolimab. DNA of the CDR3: TGCAGCGTTGTAAAGACCCCGAACACTGAAGCTTTCTTT. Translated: CSVVKTPNTEAFF.